One and the same sample provided the 21 T cell receptor beta chains below, sequenced in a study of blood T cell repertoires in COVID-19. Repertoires were generated with immunoSEQ multiplex PCR, while TCRdb's copy carries only in-frame clones and drops some. The sample comprises roughly 120,000 clones, around three quarters of which are singletons, and 3% to 4.5% rests with the top ten. The sample comprised peripheral blood. The receptors shown here come from an elderly woman with acute or convalescent COVID-19.

This sequence joins TRBV6-2 or TRBV6-3 and TRBJ1-1; possible D gene TRBD1, 6 bases. Trimming removed 7 bases at V and 0 bases at J, with 15 bases between. CDR1 MNHEY and CDR2 SVGEGT come from the germline V gene. The CDR3 is 15 amino acids. The CDR3 DNA reads as TGTGCCAGCACCCCCGGGGGGGCAATGAACACTGAAGCTTTCTTT. It codes for CASTPGGAMNTEAFF.

This sequence joins TRBV30 and TRBJ1-6, with 10 bases lining up with TRBD1. V dropped 0 bases and J dropped 10; count of bases not matched to a gene: 3. The CDR3 loop spans 14 amino acids. Germline V gives CDR1 GTSNPN, CDR2 SVGIG (reference sequence). CDR3 amino acids: CAWSVRQGASPLHF. CDR3 sequence (DNA): TGTGCCTGGAGTGTACGACAGGGGGCATCACCCCTCCACTTT. The whole variable domain, remainder taken from reference TRBV30 and TRBJ1-6, is SQTIHQWPATLVQPVGSPLSLECTVEGTSNPNLYWYRQAAGRGLQLLFYSVGIGQISSEVPQNLSASRPQDRQFILSSKKLLLSDSGFYLCAWSVRQGASPLHFGNGTRLTVT.

DNA for the CDR3: TGTGCCAGCAGTTTATCCTACGAGCAGTACTTC. It encodes CASSLSYEQYF. V gene TRBV2 combines with J gene TRBJ2-7; no clear D. The germline CDR1 and CDR2 sequences are SNHLY and FYNNEI. This CDR3 contains 11 residues. V was clipped by 5 bases and J by 1 base, with 3 bases between them.

This sequence joins TRBV4-1 and TRBJ1-5; D might be TRBD1 (5 bases). Looked up from germline, CDR1 is MGHRA and CDR2 is YSYEKL. V gave up 2 bases and J gave up 0 bases, with 8 bases separating them. The CDR3 is made up of 15 amino acids. The CDR3 loop reads CASSQTGDSNQPQHF. The DNA for the CDR3 is TGCGCCAGCAGCCAAACAGGAGATAGCAATCAGCCCCAGCATTTT.

The chain combines TRBV28 with TRBJ1-2; D is perhaps TRBD1 (6 bases). Per the germline V gene, CDR1 is MDHEN and CDR2 is SYDVKM. There are 12 residues in the CDR3. V lost 8 bases to trimming and J lost 2 bases, with 9 bases between them. The CDR3 nucleotides are TGTGCCAGCGGAGACAGGAACTATGGCTACACCTTC. Protein: CASGDRNYGYTF.

On this clone itself: The junction shows a germline mismatch at one end, possibly a read error. J is TRBJ2-1 and V is TRBV11-3, with a tentative D call TRBD1 (6 bases). Germline CDR1 SGHNT, CDR2 YENEEA. This CDR3 contains 12 residues. The CDR3 nucleotides read TGTGCCAGCAGCTTAGGTTCTGGACAGAGGGTCTTC. Protein product: CASSLGSGQRVF.

This clone was recorded a few times. V is TRBV2 and J is TRBJ1-5; TRBD1 might be the D (6 bases). Deletions cut 2 bases from V and 6 bases from J, with 11 bases between. The germline V gene encodes CDR1 SNHLY and CDR2 FYNNEI. The CDR3 totals 14 residues. The DNA for the CDR3 is TGTGCCAGCAGTGAATACAGGGTGGGTCAGCCCCAGCATTTT. Residues: CASSEYRVGQPQHF.

This clone came up once. The chain couples TRBV27 to TRBJ2-7; possibly TRBD2 for D (5 bases). Between the trimmed V and J ends, which lost 3 bases and 1 base, there was a span of 10 bases. Germline V gene lookup returns CDR1 MNHEY and CDR2 SMNVEV (reference sequence). CDR3 length equals 14 residues. CDR3: CASSFLGGSYEQYF. CDR3 nucleotide sequence: TGTGCCAGCAGTTTCCTCGGCGGGTCCTACGAGCAGTACTTC.

The gene calls are TRBV29-1 and TRBJ1-1, with TRBD1 as a possible D gene (6 bases). Germline V CDR1 and CDR2: SQVTM, ANQGSEA. V shed 7 bases and J shed 3 bases, with 15 bases lying between them. There are 13 residues in the CDR3. The CDR3 region is CSATQGRDTEAFF. CDR3 in DNA: TGCAGCGCCACACAGGGTAGGGACACTGAAGCTTTCTTT. The entire variable domain, with the rest obtained from reference TRBV29-1 and TRBJ1-1, is as follows: SAVISQKPSRDICQRGTSLTIQCQVDSQVTMMFWYRQQPGQSLTLIATANQGSEATYESGFVIDKFPISRPNLTFSTLTVSNMSPEDSSIYLCSATQGRDTEAFFGQGTRLTVV.

The chain has TRBV25-1 and TRBJ1-4; perhaps TRBD1 as D (6 bases). Germline assignment: CDR1 MGHDK and CDR2 SYGVNS. V was shortened by 3 bases and J by 7 bases, with 15 bases between the two germline ends. CDR3 length: 15 amino acids. The chain's CDR3 is CASSESGASSEKLFF. In DNA, the CDR3 is TGTGCCAGCAGTGAGTCAGGGGCCAGCAGTGAAAAACTGTTTTTT.

The chain combines TRBV7-3 with TRBJ1-1, with 9 nucleotides matching TRBD1. This CDR3 is 13 amino acids long. V lost 3 bases and J lost 10; bases outside the gene matches: 6. The germline gives CDR1 SGHTA, CDR2 FQGTGA. The CDR3 DNA sequence: TGTGCCAGCAGCTTGTTACAGGGGGCGGGAGCTTTCTTT. It translates to CASSLLQGAGAFF. The variable domain in full, completed from reference TRBV7-3 and TRBJ1-1, reads GAGVSQTPSNKVTEKGKYVELRCDPISGHTALYWYRQSLGQGPEFLIYFQGTGAADDSGLPNDRFFAVRPEGSVSTLKIQRTERGDSAVYLCASSLLQGAGAFFGQGTRLTVV.

This clone is a singleton in its sample. The chain joins TRBV6-2 or TRBV6-3 to TRBJ2-2; 9 nucleotides agree with TRBD2. With V trimmed by 2 bases and J by 4 bases, 5 bases remained unmatched. Germline V gene lookup returns CDR1 MNHEY and CDR2 SVGEGT. The CDR3 totals 16 residues. Here the CDR3 DNA reads TGTGCCAGCAGTTACGGCGGGGGGGAGATCACCGGGGAGCTGTTTTTT. Translated, it gives CASSYGGGEITGELFF.

The chain carries TRBV7-2 and TRBJ1-1; D is possibly TRBD1 (5 bases). This CDR3 spans 15 amino acids. Trimming took 4 bases from V and 2 from J, leaving 14 bases between them. CDR1 SGHTA and CDR2 FQGNSA come from the germline V gene. DNA for the CDR3: TGTGCCAGCAGCTCACCGACAGTTCTCAACACTGAAGCTTTCTTT. Translating it yields CASSSPTVLNTEAFF. Full variable domain (outside the CDR3, taken from reference TRBV7-2 and TRBJ1-1): GAGVSQSPSNKVTEKGKDVELRCDPISGHTALYWYRQSLGQGLEFLIYFQGNSAPDKSGLPSDRFSAERTGGSVSTLTIQRTQQEDSAVYLCASSSPTVLNTEAFFGQGTRLTVV.

The chain combines TRBV9 with TRBJ2-5, with TRBD1 as a possible D gene (6 bases). There are 13 residues in the CDR3. Germline lookup yields CDR1 SGDLS and CDR2 YYNGEE. Trimming removed 0 bases from V and 5 bases from J, with 8 bases in between. The CDR3 is CASSVDRAETQYF. CDR3 coding DNA: TGTGCCAGCAGCGTAGACAGGGCCGAGACCCAGTACTTC.

The chain employs TRBV5-1 and TRBJ2-5; 9 bases map to TRBD1. The CDR3 runs 14 residues. Germline CDR1 is SGHRS and CDR2 is YFSETQ. The J segment lost 2 bases and the V segment lost 3 bases, leaving 2 bases of the junction unmatched. The CDR3 sequence is CASSSGTGQETQYF. The CDR3 DNA sequence: TGCGCCAGCAGCTCCGGGACAGGGCAAGAGACCCAGTACTTC.

This clone was seen a few times. Sequence at one end of the junction differs from germline and may be a read error. The chain has TRBV29-1 and TRBJ1-2, with D perhaps TRBD1 (5 bases). Germline V gives CDR1 SQVTM, CDR2 ANQGSEA. The CDR3 extends over 13 amino acids. CDR3 bases: TGCAGCGTGATCCAGGGCAGGGAAAGTCCTACGGCCTTC. It codes for CSVIQGRESPTAF.

This rearrangement joins TRBV9 to TRBJ2-7; tentative D call: TRBD2 (5 bases). The length of the CDR3 is 14 residues. Trimming removed 3 bases at V and 2 bases at J, with 12 bases between. Germline V gene data show CDR1 as SGDLS and CDR2 as YYNGEE. The CDR3 reads CASSGQGRAYEQYF. Here the CDR3 DNA reads TGTGCCAGCAGCGGCCAAGGGAGAGCCTACGAGCAGTACTTC.

This clone was detected only once. The junction departs from germline at one end; a sequencing error may be responsible. The chain links TRBV7-7 to TRBJ1-1, with D unclear. The germline V gene has CDR1 SSHAT and CDR2 FNYEAQ (reference sequence). CDR3 length: 13 residues. The CDR3 spells CASSLSSDTEAFF. The CDR3 nucleotides are TGTGCTAGCAGCTTATCATCGGACACTGAAGCTTTCTTT.

This chain connects TRBV19 to TRBJ2-1; 7 bases match TRBD2. CDR3 length: 15 residues. Germline V gene data show CDR1 as LNHDA and CDR2 as SQIVND (reference sequence). V was pared by 3 bases and J by 2 bases, with 4 bases of the junction left unmatched. CDR3 coding DNA: TGTGCCAGTAGTATGGAGCGGGAAACCTACAATGAGCAGTTCTTC. Its translation: CASSMERETYNEQFF. Full variable domain (rest looked up from reference TRBV19 and TRBJ2-1): DGGITQSPKYLFRKEGQNVTLSCEQNLNHDAMYWYRQDPGQGLRLIYYSQIVNDFQKGDIAEGYSVSREKKESFPLTVTSAQKNPTAFYLCASSMERETYNEQFFGPGTRLTVL.

The CDR3 DNA sequence: TGTGCCAGCAGCGTAGCCATTCAGACAGGGGGAGACAACACCATATATTTT. Its translation: CASSVAIQTGGDNTIYF. The chain couples TRBV9 to TRBJ1-3; 9 nucleotides line up with TRBD1. The CDR3 totals 17 residues. J was trimmed by 7 bases and V by 0 bases; bases with no gene match: 11. Germline V CDR1 and CDR2: SGDLS, YYNGEE.

V gene TRBV6-5 combines with J gene TRBJ1-6; D gene uncertain. Germline V gene data show CDR1 as MNHEY and CDR2 as SVGAGI. This CDR3 contains 15 residues. Trimming pared 2 bases from V and 10 bases from J, leaving 15 bases between. For the CDR3, the DNA is TGTGCCAGCAGTTACCTTGGGAGGGAAGGGTCACCCCTCCACTTT. It specifies CASSYLGREGSPLHF.